These T cell receptor beta chains were read from a single sample in a study of CD4 T cells in relation to SARS-CoV-2 and coronaviruses. The antigens these receptors bind are not known. Sequencing used immunoSEQ multiplex PCR; TCRdb keeps in-frame clones, though not all of them. The sample carries 25,000 to 35,000 clones, about 78% recorded once. The sequencing sample was made of CD4+ T cells from PBMCs, cultured in vitro. These receptor sequences come from a human donor in good health. CDR3s include the opening cysteine and the closing phenylalanine or tryptophan. The order of the fields is V gene, J gene, D gene, clone size, CDR3 protein, CDR3 DNA. A D gene is named only where the DNA matches it firmly. Only some rows state a clone size, as once, few, many or a class for expanded clones.

V: TRBV7-2; J: TRBJ2-7; D: .; size: once; CDR3: CASSQGASYEQYF; DNA: TGTGCCAGCAGCCAAGGCGCCTCCTACGAGCAGTACTTC
V: TRBV19; J: TRBJ1-1; D: .; size: .; CDR3: CASSPWDRNTEAFF; DNA: TGTGCCAGTAGTCCCTGGGACCGGAACACTGAAGCTTTCTTT
V: TRBV10-1; J: TRBJ2-3; D: TRBD2; size: .; CDR3: CASSEGSGVCRDTQYF; DNA: TGCGCCAGCAGTGAAGGTAGCGGGGTGTGTAGAGATACGCAGTATTTT
V: TRBV27; J: TRBJ1-1; D: TRBD1; size: .; CDR3: CASSFNRGLNTEAFF; DNA: TGTGCCAGCAGTTTCAACAGGGGCCTGAACACTGAAGCTTTCTTT
V: TRBV27; J: TRBJ1-2; D: TRBD1; size: .; CDR3: CASSSTGNYGYTF; DNA: TGTGCCAGCAGTTCGACAGGGAACTATGGCTACACCTTC
V: TRBV27; J: TRBJ2-2; D: TRBD2; size: few; CDR3: CASCARGLAGANTGELFF; DNA: TGTGCCAGCTGTGCTCGGGGCCTAGCGGGGGCGAACACCGGGGAGCTGTTTTTT
V: TRBV5-5; J: TRBJ2-5; D: .; size: once; CDR3: CASRPGRNQETQYF; DNA: TGTGCCAGCAGGCCCGGACGGAACCAAGAGACCCAGTACTTC
V: TRBV29-1; J: TRBJ1-1; D: TRBD1; size: .; CDR3: CSVLTGGTGGAFF; DNA: TGCAGCGTGCTGACAGGGGGTACGGGGGGAGCTTTCTTT
V: TRBV4-1; J: TRBJ1-2; D: TRBD1; size: .; CDR3: CASSQGGQGFYTF; DNA: TGCGCCAGCAGCCAAGGAGGACAGGGATTCTACACCTTC
V: TRBV6-5; J: TRBJ1-3; D: TRBD1; size: .; CDR3: CASSSQGAVGNTIYF; DNA: TGTGCCAGCAGTTCTCAGGGGGCGGTTGGAAACACCATATATTTT
V: TRBV7-9; J: TRBJ2-5; D: TRBD1; size: .; CDR3: CASTEGQGVQETQYF; DNA: TGTGCCAGCACCGAGGGACAGGGGGTCCAAGAGACCCAGTACTTC
V: TRBV18; J: TRBJ2-7; D: .; size: .; CDR3: CASSSTSGSYEQYF; DNA: TGTGCCAGCTCATCAACTTCGGGAAGTTACGAGCAGTACTTC
V: TRBV24-1; J: TRBJ2-3; D: TRBD1; size: .; CDR3: CATSGPGQGHTDTQYF; DNA: TGTGCCACCAGTGGTCCGGGACAGGGTCACACAGATACGCAGTATTTT
V: TRBV4-1; J: TRBJ2-3; D: .; size: once; CDR3: CASGGVTQYF; DNA: TGCGCCAGTGGTGGAGTTACGCAGTATTTT
V: TRBV29-1; J: TRBJ2-4; D: TRBD1; size: .; CDR3: CSVEKDGTGVNIQYF; DNA: TGCAGCGTTGAAAAGGACGGGACAGGGGTCAACATTCAGTACTTC
V: TRBV6-5; J: TRBJ2-7; D: TRBD1; size: .; CDR3: CASSFSGTGGAGQYF; DNA: TGTGCCAGCAGTTTCTCCGGGACAGGGGGCGCGGGGCAGTACTTC
V: TRBV4-1; J: TRBJ2-7; D: TRBD2; size: .; CDR3: CASSQAYAGLAFGSYEQYF; DNA: TGCGCCAGCAGCCAAGCCTATGCCGGACTAGCGTTTGGGTCCTACGAGCAGTACTTC
V: TRBV5-6; J: TRBJ2-7; D: .; size: .; CDR3: CASSLGIPRSYEQYF; DNA: TGTGCCAGCAGCTTGGGGATCCCACGCTCCTACGAGCAGTACTTC
V: TRBV27; J: TRBJ2-7; D: .; size: .; CDR3: CASSLSSRDVEQYF; DNA: TGTGCCAGCAGTTTATCGAGCAGGGACGTCGAGCAGTACTTC
V: TRBV19; J: TRBJ1-2; D: .; size: .; CDR3: CASSISANYGYTF; DNA: TGTGCCAGTAGTATCTCGGCCAACTATGGCTACACCTTC
V: TRBV29-1; J: TRBJ2-3; D: .; size: once; CDR3: CSGRGADTDTQYF; DNA: TGCAGCGGCCGGGGGGCGGATACAGATACGCAGTATTTT
V: TRBV19; J: TRBJ2-7; D: .; size: .; CDR3: CASSMAEGYEQYF; DNA: TGTGCCAGTAGTATGGCTGAGGGTTACGAGCAGTACTTC
V: TRBV29-1; J: TRBJ2-2; D: .; size: few; CDR3: CSVVETSNTGELFF; DNA: TGCAGCGTTGTTGAGACATCTAACACCGGGGAGCTGTTTTTT
V: TRBV5-1; J: TRBJ2-5; D: .; size: .; CDR3: CASSLPGERETQYF; DNA: TGCGCCAGCAGCTTACCGGGAGAACGGGAGACCCAGTACTTC
V: TRBV7-2; J: TRBJ1-1; D: .; size: .; CDR3: CASSSRRTEAFF; DNA: TGTGCCAGCAGCTCCCGACGTACTGAAGCTTTCTTT
V: TRBV6-6; J: TRBJ2-1; D: TRBD2; size: .; CDR3: CASIVAGGDEQFF; DNA: TGTGCCAGCATCGTTGCGGGGGGCGATGAGCAGTTCTTC
V: TRBV6-2/TRBV6-3; J: TRBJ2-1; D: TRBD2; size: .; CDR3: CASSYPASGGANEQFF; DNA: TGTGCCAGCAGTTACCCAGCTAGCGGGGGGGCCAATGAGCAGTTCTTC
V: TRBV7-3; J: TRBJ1-1; D: .; size: .; CDR3: CASSLTLRWGNTEAFF; DNA: TGTGCCAGCAGCTTAACGTTAAGGTGGGGTAACACTGAAGCTTTCTTT
V: TRBV5-8; J: TRBJ2-6; D: .; size: few; CDR3: CASSLYGAGANVLTF; DNA: TGTGCCAGCAGCTTGTACGGGGCTGGGGCCAACGTCCTGACTTTC
V: TRBV6-1; J: TRBJ2-1; D: .; size: .; CDR3: CASSELQGSSGNEQFF; DNA: TGTGCCAGCAGTGAACTACAGGGCTCAAGCGGGAATGAGCAGTTCTTC
V: TRBV9; J: TRBJ2-1; D: TRBD2; size: few; CDR3: CASSVGLAGYGDEQFF; DNA: TGTGCCAGCAGCGTAGGGCTAGCGGGTTATGGCGATGAGCAGTTCTTC
V: TRBV30; J: TRBJ1-5; D: .; size: .; CDR3: CAWNEQADQPQHF; DNA: TGTGCCTGGAACGAACAGGCCGATCAGCCCCAGCATTTT
V: TRBV18; J: TRBJ1-6; D: .; size: .; CDR3: CASSSLDLVDGSPLHF; DNA: TGTGCCAGCTCATCCTTAGACTTAGTGGATGGGTCACCCCTCCACTTT
V: TRBV5-6; J: TRBJ1-4; D: .; size: .; CDR3: CASSTHTGEKLFF; DNA: TGTGCCAGCAGCACCCATACGGGCGAAAAACTGTTTTTT
V: TRBV9; J: TRBJ2-3; D: .; size: .; CDR3: CASSVDKTLAADTQYF; DNA: TGTGCCAGCAGCGTAGATAAAACCCTAGCAGCAGATACGCAGTATTTT
V: TRBV3-1/TRBV3-2; J: TRBJ1-3; D: .; size: .; CDR3: CASSQSTLLNTIYF; DNA: TGTGCCAGCAGCCAATCTACCCTCCTAAACACCATATATTTT
V: TRBV6-5; J: TRBJ2-2; D: TRBD2; size: .; CDR3: CASSYSRTSDTGELFF; DNA: TGTGCCAGCAGTTACTCGCGGACTAGCGACACCGGGGAGCTGTTTTTT
V: TRBV19; J: TRBJ1-2; D: .; size: .; CDR3: CASSMGKSNYGYTF; DNA: TGTGCCAGTAGTATGGGGAAGTCGAACTATGGCTACACCTTC
V: TRBV27; J: TRBJ1-1; D: TRBD1; size: .; CDR3: CASKQQGSTEAFF; DNA: TGTGCCAGCAAGCAACAGGGGAGCACTGAAGCTTTCTTT
V: TRBV4-2; J: TRBJ1-2; D: .; size: .; CDR3: CASRAQGTENGYTF; DNA: TGTGCCAGCAGAGCCCAGGGGACGGAAAATGGCTACACCTTC
V: TRBV19; J: TRBJ2-1; D: TRBD2; size: .; CDR3: CASSMGSGGDEQFF; DNA: TGTGCCAGTAGTATGGGTAGCGGGGGTGATGAGCAGTTCTTC
V: TRBV7-9; J: TRBJ2-7; D: TRBD1; size: .; CDR3: CASSSPSQGAYEQYF; DNA: TGTGCCAGCAGCTCCCCTTCACAGGGGGCGTACGAGCAGTACTTC
V: TRBV7-9; J: TRBJ1-4; D: .; size: .; CDR3: CASTRTTTNEKLFF; DNA: TGTGCCAGCACCAGGACAACAACTAATGAAAAACTGTTTTTT
V: TRBV29-1; J: TRBJ1-2; D: .; size: .; CDR3: CSVPPDVERGYTF; DNA: TGCAGCGTCCCTCCGGATGTGGAGCGGGGCTACACCTTC
V: TRBV7-2; J: TRBJ2-5; D: .; size: few; CDR3: CASSLDPGALETQYF; DNA: TGTGCCAGCAGCTTAGACCCAGGTGCTTTGGAGACCCAGTACTTC
V: TRBV7-7; J: TRBJ2-5; D: TRBD1; size: .; CDR3: CASSPMGQSQETQYF; DNA: TGTGCTAGCAGCCCCATGGGACAGTCCCAAGAGACCCAGTACTTC
V: TRBV5-4; J: TRBJ2-7; D: TRBD1; size: .; CDR3: CASSPGQGLVNEQYF; DNA: TGTGCCAGCAGCCCGGGACAGGGTTTGGTTAACGAGCAGTACTTC
V: TRBV5-4; J: TRBJ1-2; D: .; size: .; CDR3: CASSLTFDMDGYTF; DNA: TGTGCCAGCAGCTTGACCTTTGACATGGACGGCTACACCTTC
V: TRBV7-2; J: TRBJ2-3; D: TRBD2; size: .; CDR3: CASSAGHGAGEGDTQYF; DNA: TGTGCCAGCAGCGCCGGCCATGGGGCGGGAGAGGGAGATACGCAGTATTTT
V: TRBV6-1; J: TRBJ2-1; D: .; size: .; CDR3: CASSDKLAGKFNEQFF; DNA: TGTGCCAGCAGTGATAAGTTAGCAGGGAAGTTCAATGAGCAGTTCTTC
V: TRBV4-1; J: TRBJ1-2; D: .; size: .; CDR3: CASSQADYGYTF; DNA: TGCGCCAGCAGCCAAGCAGACTATGGCTACACCTTC
V: TRBV27; J: TRBJ1-4; D: .; size: .; CDR3: CASSPLSTTTNEKLFF; DNA: TGTGCCAGCAGCCCTCTGAGCACAACAACTAATGAAAAACTGTTTTTT
V: TRBV19; J: TRBJ2-7; D: TRBD1; size: once; CDR3: CASSSRGKPYEQYF; DNA: TGTGCCAGTAGTAGCAGGGGGAAGCCCTACGAGCAGTACTTC
V: TRBV4-3; J: TRBJ2-7; D: .; size: .; CDR3: CASSQVHREGYEQYF; DNA: TGCGCCAGCAGCCAAGTCCACAGAGAAGGTTACGAGCAGTACTTC
V: TRBV11-2; J: TRBJ2-5; D: TRBD1; size: .; CDR3: CASSLDRVRETQYF; DNA: TGTGCCAGCAGCTTGGACAGGGTGCGAGAGACCCAGTACTTC